The rows below give T cell receptor beta chains drawn from one sample of a study of low-dose radiotherapy and immunotherapy resistance in tumors. Each CDR3 protein gets one entry after TCRdb re-called the reads with MiXCR. The table records more than 70,000 distinct CDR3 sequences, 20% to 25% of them present only once. Material: PBMCs, obtained after low-dose radiotherapy plus immunotherapy. These receptors came from a female donor with ovarian cancer. Each CDR3 is given without its conserved first and last residue. Each record gives: J gene, V gene, CDR3 protein.

TRBJ1-1	TRBV4-2	ASSQDRAAEAF
TRBJ2-7	TRBV7-9	ASSLEGYSHEQY
TRBJ1-6	TRBV4-3	ASSSRDRENSPLH
TRBJ1-2	TRBV5-4	ASSPEPGGYGYT
TRBJ2-5	TRBV12-3/TRBV12-4	ASSRDGTGMETQY
TRBJ2-7	TRBV27	ASSSGFYSYEQY
TRBJ1-2	TRBV30	AWSQGRGYT
TRBJ1-6	TRBV6-2/TRBV6-3	ASSALFPRGADNSPLH
TRBJ1-5	TRBV6-2/TRBV6-3	ASRGGADQPQH
TRBJ1-1	TRBV28	ASSLAFPNTEAF
TRBJ2-7	TRBV28	ASSPAPWTFDYEQY
TRBJ2-1	TRBV5-1	ASSAAVDEQF
TRBJ2-5	TRBV7-9	ASSPGGTGGPETQY